The 23 T cell receptor beta chains below come from one sample, sequenced in a study of Siglec-9 on CD8 T cells in melanoma. Data came from immunoSEQ multiplex PCR; TCRdb stores just in-frame clones and leaves some out. Of around 35,000 clones in the sample, about 80% were seen once. Sequences were obtained from Siglec-9- CD8+ T cells sorted from blood. All receptors come from a human donor in good health.

This chain joins TRBV19 and TRBJ2-3; D ambiguous. V gave up 3 bases and J gave up 2 bases, with 9 bases separating them. Germline V gene data show CDR1 as LNHDA and CDR2 as SQIVND (reference sequence). This CDR3 is built from 14 residues. CDR3 DNA sequence: TGTGCCAGTAGTATTTTTGGCCTCACAGATACGCAGTATTTT. It is translated as CASSIFGLTDTQYF. The entire variable domain, with the rest obtained from reference TRBV19 and TRBJ2-3, is as follows: DGGITQSPKYLFRKEGQNVTLSCEQNLNHDAMYWYRQDPGQGLRLIYYSQIVNDFQKGDIAEGYSVSREKKESFPLTVTSAQKNPTAFYLCASSIFGLTDTQYFGPGTRLTVL.

The genes are TRBV30 and TRBJ1-2, with 9 bases lining up with TRBD1. Germline CDR1 is GTSNPN and CDR2 is SVGIG (reference sequence). The CDR3 is 14 residues long. The J segment lost 4 bases and the V segment lost 4 bases, leaving 7 bases of the junction unmatched. The CDR3 reads CAWTVTGGGYGYTF. The CDR3 bases are TGTGCCTGGACTGTAACAGGGGGCGGCTATGGCTACACCTTC.

The V call is TRBV27, the J call TRBJ1-1; 8 bases are shared with TRBD1. The CDR3 is 13 residues long. Germline V CDR1 and CDR2: MNHEY, SMNVEV (reference sequence). V was clipped by 2 bases and J by 6 bases; unmatched bases: 2. CDR3 residues: CASSLRDRPEAFF. The DNA of the CDR3 is TGTGCCAGCAGTTTAAGGGACAGGCCTGAAGCTTTCTTT.

V and J are TRBV27 and TRBJ1-2, with TRBD1 matching over 7 bases. The CDR3 totals 14 residues. The V gene end was trimmed by 6 bases and the J gene end by 5 bases; junction bases not matched to a gene: 9. Germline values: CDR1 MNHEY, CDR2 SMNVEV (reference sequence). The CDR3 is CASSSFTGEYGYTF. DNA of the CDR3: TGTGCCAGCAGCTCATTCACAGGGGAATATGGCTACACCTTC.

This clone was recorded once. The chain uses TRBV6-5 and TRBJ2-3; D is ambiguous. CDR1 MNHEY and CDR2 SVGAGI come from the germline V gene. The CDR3 is 15 amino acids. Trimming left V 0 bases short and J 4 bases short, with 11 bases between. Here the CDR3 DNA reads TGTGCCAGCAGTTACTCGAATTTAGGATCAGATACGCAGTATTTT. Protein sequence: CASSYSNLGSDTQYF.

The chain couples TRBV6-4 to TRBJ2-3; D gene ambiguous. Deletions cut 5 bases from V and 0 bases from J, with 6 bases between. In germline, CDR1 is MRHNA, CDR2 SNTAGT. CDR3 size: 13 residues. The CDR3 protein is CASSQTSTDTQYF. As DNA, the CDR3 is TGTGCCAGCAGTCAGACTAGCACAGATACGCAGTATTTT.

The chain joins TRBV2 to TRBJ2-7, with D unresolved. The V gene lost 8 bases and the J gene lost 2 bases, with 13 bases spanning the gap. The CDR3 covers 13 residues. CDR1 and CDR2 from the germline V gene are SNHLY and FYNNEI. This CDR3 reads CASFNPSTYEQYF. The DNA of the CDR3 is TGTGCCAGCTTTAACCCCAGCACCTACGAGCAGTACTTC.

This chain links TRBV2 with TRBJ1-2, with D possibly being TRBD1 (5 bases). Per germline, CDR1 SNHLY and CDR2 FYNNEI. The CDR3 totals 13 residues. Deletions cut 7 bases from V and 4 bases from J, with 13 bases between. CDR3 DNA sequence: TGTGCCAGCATCCCCCGGGGCCCCTATGGCTACACCTTC. Protein sequence: CASIPRGPYGYTF.

This chain joins TRBV7-9 and TRBJ2-7, with D tentatively TRBD2 (5 bases). Germline V CDR1 and CDR2: SEHNR, FQNEAQ (reference sequence). The CDR3 is 13 residues long. The germline V and J ends were trimmed by 5 bases and 3 bases, with 11 bases remaining between them. CDR3 sequence (DNA): TGTGCCAGCAGCCCGGAGACTAACTACGAGCAGTACTTC. Protein product: CASSPETNYEQYF.

This clone was observed a single time. The V and J genes are TRBV27 and TRBJ1-5; weak D call: TRBD1 (5 bases). The CDR3 spans 15 residues. Germline CDR1 reads MNHEY; CDR2 reads SMNVEV (reference sequence). Trimming removed 7 bases from V and 6 bases from J, with 19 bases in between. The CDR3 nucleotides read TGTGCCAGCAAACAGGCAGGGTCGAGCGGTCAGCCCCAGCATTTT. Translated, it gives CASKQAGSSGQPQHF.

Comment on this clone: One end of the junction varies from germline; a read error may be responsible. The rearrangement uses TRBV5-4 and TRBJ2-7; 9 bases match TRBD1. The CDR3 runs 14 residues. CDR1 is SGHNT and CDR2 is YYREEE in the germline V gene (reference sequence). The CDR3 DNA is TGTGCCAGCAGCCGGCTGGGACAGGGATGGTTTAAGATCTTC. Its protein is CASSRLGQGWFKIF.

The rearrangement joins TRBV15 to TRBJ2-7, with D tentatively TRBD2 (5 bases). The CDR3 covers 15 residues. Germline V CDR1 and CDR2: LNHNV, YYDKDF (reference sequence). Between the trimmed V and J ends, which lost 1 base and 3 bases, there was a span of 13 bases. The CDR3 nucleotides are TGTGCCACCAGCAGAGTAGACGTCCGGGACTACGAGCAGTACTTC. This encodes CATSRVDVRDYEQYF.

The chain has TRBV7-2 and TRBJ2-7; tentative D call: TRBD2 (5 bases). With 5 bases removed from V and 3 bases from J, the gap between germline ends came to 23 bases. CDR1 is SGHTA, CDR2 FQGNSA, per germline. The CDR3 extends over 17 amino acids. CDR3 DNA sequence: TGTGCCAGCAGCCCCGGACTCCCCCGAATGATCGTCTACGAGCAGTACTTC. This translates into CASSPGLPRMIVYEQYF.

This chain connects TRBV6-5 to TRBJ2-2, with D possibly matching TRBD2 (5 bases). This CDR3 comprises 13 residues. From germline, CDR1 is MNHEY and CDR2 SVGAGI. Trimming took 2 bases from V and 6 from J, leaving 7 bases between them. The DNA for the CDR3 is TGTGCCAGCAGTTACGGGAGCGCCGGGGAGCTGTTTTTT. It specifies CASSYGSAGELFF.

This chain links TRBV10-3 with TRBJ2-1, with unresolved D. V was shortened by 4 bases and J by 1 base, with 11 bases between the two germline ends. The length of the CDR3 is 15 residues. In germline, CDR1 is ENHRY, CDR2 SYGVKD. This CDR3 is CAISAIAESYNEQFF. The CDR3 nucleotides read TGTGCCATCAGTGCGATTGCGGAGTCCTACAATGAGCAGTTCTTC.

The chain carries TRBV4-1 and TRBJ2-7; tentatively, D is TRBD2 (6 bases). Germline loops: CDR1 MGHRA, CDR2 YSYEKL. V shed 4 bases and J shed 2 bases, with 9 bases lying between them. The CDR3 consists of 13 residues. CDR3 residues: CASSLGGTYEQYF. Written as DNA, the CDR3 is TGCGCCAGCAGCCTTGGGGGGACCTACGAGCAGTACTTC.

This clone was found once. The rearrangement links TRBV27 to TRBJ2-2, with 7 nucleotides matching TRBD2. The CDR3 contains 14 residues. The V segment lost 6 bases and the J segment 5 bases; nucleotides outside the gene matches: 6. Germline V gives CDR1 MNHEY, CDR2 SMNVEV (reference sequence). DNA for the CDR3: TGTGCCAGCAGCCCCCGGGGGGAAACCGGGGAGCTGTTTTTT. The encoded protein is CASSPRGETGELFF.

The gene calls are TRBV10-3 and TRBJ1-3; no reliable D call. Germline CDR1 reads ENHRY; CDR2 reads SYGVKD. This CDR3 comprises 15 residues. Trimming left V 7 bases short and J 0 bases short, with 13 bases between. The CDR3 is CAIKTRASSGNTIYF. The CDR3 DNA sequence: TGTGCCATCAAGACCCGGGCCTCCTCTGGAAACACCATATATTTT.

The chain employs TRBV6-5 and TRBJ1-2; D gene uncertain. This CDR3 has 13 amino acids. Germline lookup yields CDR1 MNHEY and CDR2 SVGAGI. Trimming pared 0 bases from V and 6 bases from J, leaving 8 bases between. In nucleotides, the CDR3 is TGTGCCAGCAGTTACTCGGAGGGAGATGGCTACACCTTC. Protein sequence: CASSYSEGDGYTF.

This clone came up a few times. The rearrangement uses TRBV28 and TRBJ1-1; D not resolved. This CDR3 spans 16 amino acids. Germline V gives CDR1 MDHEN, CDR2 SYDVKM. V lost 2 bases and J lost 4, with 17 bases in between. CDR3 bases: TGTGCCAGCAGTTTAAGCGGCCGAAAGGCGAGCACTGAAGCTTTCTTT. Translating it yields CASSLSGRKASTEAFF.

J is TRBJ1-1 and V is TRBV11-2; D is ambiguous. The germline V and J ends were trimmed by 2 bases and 2 bases, with 6 bases remaining between them. Germline-derived CDR1 and CDR2 are SGHAT and FQNNGV. CDR3 size: 13 residues. CDR3 amino acids: CASSLSANTEAFF. The CDR3 DNA follows: TGTGCCAGCAGCTTATCGGCTAACACTGAAGCTTTCTTT.

The chain employs TRBV27 and TRBJ1-5; D is unclear. V shed 0 bases and J shed 6 bases, with 9 bases lying between them. CDR1 and CDR2 from the germline V gene are MNHEY and SMNVEV (reference sequence). The CDR3 sequence is 14 residues long. The CDR3 loop is CASSLSAGSQPQHF. The DNA for the CDR3 is TGTGCCAGCAGTTTATCAGCCGGGAGTCAGCCCCAGCATTTT.

The V and J genes are TRBV15 and TRBJ1-5; TRBD1 is a possible D gene (5 bases). CDR1 is LNHNV and CDR2 is YYDKDF in the germline V gene (reference sequence). The CDR3 has 13 amino acids. V was pared by 3 bases and J by 9 bases, with 12 bases between. This CDR3 is CATSSAGLRPQHF. CDR3 bases: TGTGCCACCAGCAGTGCAGGGCTGAGGCCCCAGCATTTT.